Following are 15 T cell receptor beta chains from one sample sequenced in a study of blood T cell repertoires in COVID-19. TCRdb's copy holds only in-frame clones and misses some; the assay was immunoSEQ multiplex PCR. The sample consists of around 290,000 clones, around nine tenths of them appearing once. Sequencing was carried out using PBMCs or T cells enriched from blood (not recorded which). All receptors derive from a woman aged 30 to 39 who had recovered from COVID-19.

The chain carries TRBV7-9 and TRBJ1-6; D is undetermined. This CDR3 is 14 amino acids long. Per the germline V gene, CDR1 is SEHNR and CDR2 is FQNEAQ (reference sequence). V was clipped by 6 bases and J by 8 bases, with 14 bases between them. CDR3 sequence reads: CASRDGGAHSPLHF. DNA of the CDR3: TGTGCCAGCAGGGACGGAGGAGCCCATTCACCCCTCCACTTT. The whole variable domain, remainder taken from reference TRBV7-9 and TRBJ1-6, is DTGVSQNPRHKITKRGQNVTFRCDPISEHNRLYWYRQTLGQGPEFLTYFQNEAQLEKSRLLSDRFSAERPKGSFSTLEIQRTEQGDSAMYLCASRDGGAHSPLHFGNGTRLTVT.

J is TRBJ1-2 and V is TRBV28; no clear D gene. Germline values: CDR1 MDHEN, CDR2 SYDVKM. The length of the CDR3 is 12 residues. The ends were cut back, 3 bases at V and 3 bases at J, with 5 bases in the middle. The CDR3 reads CASSFEDYGYTF. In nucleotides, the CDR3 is TGTGCCAGCAGTTTTGAGGACTATGGCTACACCTTC.

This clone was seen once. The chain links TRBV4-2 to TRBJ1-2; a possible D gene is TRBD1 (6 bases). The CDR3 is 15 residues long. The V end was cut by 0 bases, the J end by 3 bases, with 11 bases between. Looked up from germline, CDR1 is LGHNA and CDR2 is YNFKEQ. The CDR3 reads CASSQDLGGDYGYTF. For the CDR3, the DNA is TGTGCCAGCAGCCAAGATCTAGGGGGGGACTATGGCTACACCTTC.

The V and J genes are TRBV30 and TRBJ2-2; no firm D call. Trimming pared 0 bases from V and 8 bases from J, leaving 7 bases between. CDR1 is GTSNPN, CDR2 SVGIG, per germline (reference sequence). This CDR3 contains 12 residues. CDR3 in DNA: TGTGCCTGGAGTGTACCCGAGGGGGAGCTGTTTTTT. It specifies CAWSVPEGELFF.

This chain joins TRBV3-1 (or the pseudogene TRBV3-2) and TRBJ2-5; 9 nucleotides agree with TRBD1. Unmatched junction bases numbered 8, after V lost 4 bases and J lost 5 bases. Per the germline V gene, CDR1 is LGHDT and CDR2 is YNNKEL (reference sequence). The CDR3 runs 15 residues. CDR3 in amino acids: CASSPGQGFGETQYF. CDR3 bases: TGTGCCAGCAGCCCAGGACAGGGGTTCGGGGAGACCCAGTACTTC.

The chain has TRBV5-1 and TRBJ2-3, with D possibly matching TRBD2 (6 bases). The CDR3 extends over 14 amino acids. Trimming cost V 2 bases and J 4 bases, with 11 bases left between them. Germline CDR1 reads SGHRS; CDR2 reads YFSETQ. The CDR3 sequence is CASSFRDSSDTQYF. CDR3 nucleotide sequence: TGCGCCAGCAGCTTCCGGGACTCCTCAGATACGCAGTATTTT.

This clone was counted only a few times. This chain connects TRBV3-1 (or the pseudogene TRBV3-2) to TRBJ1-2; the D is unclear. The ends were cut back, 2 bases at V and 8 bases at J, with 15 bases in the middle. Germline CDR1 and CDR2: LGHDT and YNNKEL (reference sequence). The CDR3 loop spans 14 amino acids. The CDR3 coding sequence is TGTGCCAGCAGCCAAAAGTCCTCCCCTAAAGGCTACACCTTC. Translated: CASSQKSSPKGYTF.

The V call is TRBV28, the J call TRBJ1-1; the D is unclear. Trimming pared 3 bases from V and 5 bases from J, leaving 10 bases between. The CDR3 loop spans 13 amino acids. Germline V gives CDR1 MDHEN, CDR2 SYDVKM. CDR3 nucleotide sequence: TGTGCCAGCAGTTTTCGGGGTTTGACTGAAGCTTTCTTT. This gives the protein CASSFRGLTEAFF. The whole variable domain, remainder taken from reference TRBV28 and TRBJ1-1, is DVKVTQSSRYLVKRTGEKVFLECVQDMDHENMFWYRQDPGLGLRLIYFSYDVKMKEKGDIPEGYSVSREKKERFSLILESASTNQTSMYLCASSFRGLTEAFFGQGTRLTVV.

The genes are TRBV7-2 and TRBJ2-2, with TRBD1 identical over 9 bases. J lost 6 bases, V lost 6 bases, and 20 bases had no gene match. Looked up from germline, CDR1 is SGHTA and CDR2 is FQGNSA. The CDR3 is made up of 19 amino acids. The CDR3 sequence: CASSFRGTGGAGFSGELFF. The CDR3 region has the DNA TGTGCCAGCAGTTTTAGGGGTACAGGGGGCGCGGGGTTTTCCGGGGAGCTGTTTTTT.

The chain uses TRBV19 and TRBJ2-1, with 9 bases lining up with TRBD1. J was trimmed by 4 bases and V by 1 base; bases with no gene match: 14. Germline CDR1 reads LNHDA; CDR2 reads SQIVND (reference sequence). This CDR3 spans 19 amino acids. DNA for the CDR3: TGTGCCAGTAGTATAGGGCTCCCAACAGGGGGCGCGGGATACAATGAGCAGTTCTTC. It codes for CASSIGLPTGGAGYNEQFF.

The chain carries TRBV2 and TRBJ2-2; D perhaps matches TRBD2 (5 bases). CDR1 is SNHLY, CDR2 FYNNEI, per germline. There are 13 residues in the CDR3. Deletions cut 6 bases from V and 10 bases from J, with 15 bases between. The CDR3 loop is CASRKLGSKELFF. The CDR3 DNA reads TGTGCCAGCAGAAAATTGGGGAGTAAGGAGCTGTTTTTT.

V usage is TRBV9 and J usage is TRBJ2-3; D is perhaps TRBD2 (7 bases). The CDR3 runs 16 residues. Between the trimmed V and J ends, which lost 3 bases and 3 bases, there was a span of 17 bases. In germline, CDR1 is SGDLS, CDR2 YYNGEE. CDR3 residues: CASSEGGAGVTDTQYF. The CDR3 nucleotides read TGTGCCAGCAGCGAGGGGGGCGCGGGAGTGACAGATACGCAGTATTTT.

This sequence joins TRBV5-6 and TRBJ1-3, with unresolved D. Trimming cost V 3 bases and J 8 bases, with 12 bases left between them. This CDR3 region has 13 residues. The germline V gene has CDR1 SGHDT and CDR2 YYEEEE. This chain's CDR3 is CASSYSTLYTIYF. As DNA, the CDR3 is TGTGCCAGCAGCTACTCAACCTTGTACACCATATATTTT.

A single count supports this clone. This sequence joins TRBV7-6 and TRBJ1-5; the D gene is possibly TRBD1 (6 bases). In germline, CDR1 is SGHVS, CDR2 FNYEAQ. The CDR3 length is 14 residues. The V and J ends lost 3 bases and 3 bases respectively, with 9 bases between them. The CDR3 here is CASSLGGANQPQHF. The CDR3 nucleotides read TGTGCCAGCAGCTTGGGGGGGGCCAATCAGCCCCAGCATTTT.

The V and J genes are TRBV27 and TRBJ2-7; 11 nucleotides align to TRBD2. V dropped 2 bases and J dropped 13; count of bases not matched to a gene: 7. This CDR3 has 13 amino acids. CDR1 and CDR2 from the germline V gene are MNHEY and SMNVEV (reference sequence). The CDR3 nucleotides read TGTGCCAGCAGTTTAGTTAGCGGGAGGGCCGCATACTTC. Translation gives CASSLVSGRAAYF.